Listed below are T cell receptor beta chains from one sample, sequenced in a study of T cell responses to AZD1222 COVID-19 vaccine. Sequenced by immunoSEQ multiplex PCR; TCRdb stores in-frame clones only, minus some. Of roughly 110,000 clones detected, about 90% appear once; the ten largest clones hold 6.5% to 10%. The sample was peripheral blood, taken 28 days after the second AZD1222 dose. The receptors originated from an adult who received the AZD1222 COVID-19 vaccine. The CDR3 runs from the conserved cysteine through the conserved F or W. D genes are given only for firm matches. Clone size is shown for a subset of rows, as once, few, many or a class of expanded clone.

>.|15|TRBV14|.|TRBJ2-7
CASSQEYSYHYEQYF
TGTGCCAGCAGCCAAGAATACTCGTACCACTACGAGCAGTACTTC
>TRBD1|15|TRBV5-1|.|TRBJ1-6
CASSLDGQGESPLHF
TGCGCCAGCAGCTTGGATGGACAGGGTGAATCACCCCTCCACTTT
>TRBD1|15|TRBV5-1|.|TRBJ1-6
CASSLGTGYNSPLHF
TGCGCCAGCAGCCTAGGGACAGGGTATAATTCACCCCTCCACTTT
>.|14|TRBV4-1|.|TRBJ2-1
CASTRGGRDNEQFF
TGCGCCAGCACCAGAGGGGGGAGGGACAATGAGCAGTTCTTC
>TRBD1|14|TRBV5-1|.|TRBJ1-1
CASSEQGLNTEAFF
TGCGCCAGCAGCGAACAGGGGTTGAACACTGAAGCTTTCTTT
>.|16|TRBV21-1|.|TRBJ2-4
CASSNGTGMRKNIQYF
TGTGCCAGCAGCAACGGGACAGGGATGAGGAAAAACATTCAGTACTTC
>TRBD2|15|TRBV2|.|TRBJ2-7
CASNTPGLAGYEQYF
TGTGCCAGCAACACGCCGGGACTAGCGGGTTACGAGCAGTACTTC
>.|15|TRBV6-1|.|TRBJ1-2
CASSETVASWSGYTF
TGTGCCAGCAGTGAAACAGTGGCTAGCTGGTCTGGCTACACCTTC
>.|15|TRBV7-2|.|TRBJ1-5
CASSLQGQANQPQHF
TGTGCCAGCAGCTTACAGGGGCAGGCCAATCAGCCCCAGCATTTT
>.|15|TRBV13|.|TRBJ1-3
CASSSGFSSGNTIYF
TGTGCCAGCAGCTCGGGGTTTAGCTCTGGAAACACCATATATTTT
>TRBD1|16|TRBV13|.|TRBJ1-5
CASSSGQGGVRQPQHF
TGTGCCAGCAGCTCCGGACAGGGTGGGGTAAGACAGCCCCAGCATTTT
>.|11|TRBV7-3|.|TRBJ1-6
CASSHYSPLHF
TGTGCCAGCAGCCACTATTCACCCCTCCACTTT
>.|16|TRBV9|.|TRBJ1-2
CASSVNSGGRVYGYTF
TGTGCCAGCAGCGTAAACTCGGGGGGGCGCGTCTATGGCTACACCTTC
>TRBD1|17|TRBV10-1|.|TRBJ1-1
CASSGRGQGEGMTEAFF
TGCGCCAGCAGTGGGAGGGGACAGGGTGAGGGTATGACTGAAGCTTTCTTT
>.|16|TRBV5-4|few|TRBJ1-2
CASSWITGTNNYGYTF
TGTGCCAGCAGCTGGATAACAGGGACAAATAACTATGGCTACACCTTC
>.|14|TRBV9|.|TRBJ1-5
CASSSRPGHQPQHF
TGTGCCAGCAGCTCCCGCCCCGGGCATCAGCCCCAGCATTTT
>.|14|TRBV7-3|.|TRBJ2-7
CASSLRPDAYEQYF
TGTGCCAGCAGCTTAAGACCGGATGCCTACGAGCAGTACTTC
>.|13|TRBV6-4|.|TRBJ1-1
CASRLDEGTEAFF
TGTGCCAGCAGATTGGACGAGGGCACTGAAGCTTTCTTT
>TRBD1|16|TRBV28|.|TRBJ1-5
CASSLPGQGAVQPQHF
TGTGCCAGCAGTTTACCTGGACAGGGGGCCGTTCAGCCCCAGCATTTT
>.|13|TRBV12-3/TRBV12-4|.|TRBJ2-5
CASTTDTQETQYF
TGTGCCAGCACCACAGATACACAAGAGACCCAGTACTTC
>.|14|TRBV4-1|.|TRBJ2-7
CASSPGTPPVEQYF
TGCGCCAGCAGCCCGGGGACCCCTCCAGTGGAGCAGTACTTC
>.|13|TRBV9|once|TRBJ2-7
CASSAGSSYEQYF
TGTGCCAGCAGCGCCGGGAGCTCCTACGAGCAGTACTTC
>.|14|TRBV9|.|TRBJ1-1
CASSVAQGMTEAFF
TGTGCCAGCAGCGTAGCACAGGGTATGACTGAAGCTTTCTTT
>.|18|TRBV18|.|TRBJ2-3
CASSPQALQGGITDTQYF
TGTGCCAGCTCACCACAGGCGTTACAGGGAGGCATCACAGATACGCAGTATTTT
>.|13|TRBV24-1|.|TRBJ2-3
CATSDSPRDTQYF
TGTGCCACCAGTGATTCCCCGAGGGATACGCAGTATTTT
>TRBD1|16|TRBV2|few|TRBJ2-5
CASSRDRPLGQETQYF
TGTGCCAGCAGTCGGGACAGGCCGCTCGGACAAGAGACCCAGTACTTC
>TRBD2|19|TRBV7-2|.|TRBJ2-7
CASSREASGGTTKTYEQYF
TGTGCCAGCAGCAGGGAGGCTAGCGGGGGGACTACAAAAACCTACGAGCAGTACTTC
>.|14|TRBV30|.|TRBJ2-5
CAWSIGGTQETQYF
TGTGCCTGGAGTATCGGCGGAACCCAAGAGACCCAGTACTTC
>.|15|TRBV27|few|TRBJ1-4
CASSLKAATNEKLFF
TGTGCCAGCAGTTTAAAGGCAGCAACTAATGAAAAACTGTTTTTT
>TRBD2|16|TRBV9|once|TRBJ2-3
CASSSRAGGGPDTQYF
TGTGCCAGCAGCTCAAGGGCGGGGGGAGGTCCAGATACGCAGTATTTT
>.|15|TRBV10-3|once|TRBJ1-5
CAISERGADNQPQHF
TGTGCCATCAGTGAGCGCGGGGCCGACAATCAGCCCCAGCATTTT
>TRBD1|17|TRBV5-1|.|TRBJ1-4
CASSLVGTGLTNEKLFF
TGCGCCAGCAGCTTGGTGGGGACAGGGCTTACCAATGAAAAACTGTTTTTT
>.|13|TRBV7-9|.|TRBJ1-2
CASSEGENYGYTF
TGTGCCAGCAGCGAAGGAGAAAACTATGGCTACACCTTC
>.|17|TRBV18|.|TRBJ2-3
CASSPNEARGGADTQYF
TGTGCCAGCTCACCAAATGAAGCTAGGGGAGGCGCAGATACGCAGTATTTT
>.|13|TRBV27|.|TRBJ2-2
CASRGGGAGELFF
TGTGCCAGCAGAGGAGGGGGGGCCGGGGAGCTGTTTTTT
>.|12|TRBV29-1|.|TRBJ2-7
CSVEDLGLEQYF
TGCAGCGTTGAAGACCTGGGACTCGAGCAGTACTTC
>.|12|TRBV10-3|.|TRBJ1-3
CAIGFLGNTIYF
TGTGCCATCGGGTTTCTCGGAAACACCATATATTTT
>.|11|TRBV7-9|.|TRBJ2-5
CASSPQETQYF
TGTGCCAGCAGTCCTCAAGAGACCCAGTACTTC
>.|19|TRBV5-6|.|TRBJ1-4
CASSPGGSDSVGGNEKLFF
TGTGCCAGCAGCCCGGGCGGGAGCGACAGTGTAGGGGGAAACGAAAAACTGTTTTTT
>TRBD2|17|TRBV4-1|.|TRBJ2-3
CASSQVPSGGDTDTQYF
TGCGCCAGCAGCCAAGTCCCTAGCGGGGGAGACACAGATACGCAGTATTTT
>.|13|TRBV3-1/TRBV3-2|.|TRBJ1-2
CASSQDRATAYTF
TGTGCCAGCAGCCAAGATAGGGCAACTGCGTACACCTTC
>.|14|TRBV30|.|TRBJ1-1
CAWSVGTANTEAFF
TGTGCCTGGAGTGTTGGGACGGCCAACACTGAAGCTTTCTTT
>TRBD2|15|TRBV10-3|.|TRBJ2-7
CAISEGRGGRNEQYF
TGTGCCATCAGTGAGGGTCGGGGGGGCCGGAACGAGCAGTACTTC
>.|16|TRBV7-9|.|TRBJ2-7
CASSFSHGSLAYEQYF
TGTGCCAGCAGCTTCAGCCACGGCTCCTTAGCCTACGAGCAGTACTTC
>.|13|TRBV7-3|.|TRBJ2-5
CASSYRVQETQYF
TGTGCCAGCAGCTACAGGGTCCAAGAGACCCAGTACTTC
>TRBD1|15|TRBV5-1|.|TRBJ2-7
CASSPGQSGSYEQYF
TGCGCCAGCAGCCCGGGACAGAGTGGGTCCTACGAGCAGTACTTC
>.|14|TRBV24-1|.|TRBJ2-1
CATSSPGGRGEQFF
TGTGCCACCTCTTCACCGGGGGGCCGTGGTGAGCAGTTCTTC
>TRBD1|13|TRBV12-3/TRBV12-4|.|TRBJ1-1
CASSETQGGEAFF
TGTGCCAGCAGTGAGACCCAGGGGGGTGAAGCTTTCTTT
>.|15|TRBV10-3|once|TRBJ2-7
CAISNTRGSSYEQYF
TGTGCCATCAGCAACACCAGGGGAAGCTCCTACGAGCAGTACTTC
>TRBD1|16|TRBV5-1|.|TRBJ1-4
CASSRQGGTTNEKLFF
TGCGCCAGCAGCCGCCAGGGGGGGACAACTAATGAAAAACTGTTTTTT
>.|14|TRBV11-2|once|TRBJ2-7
CASSQVGTGLEQYF
TGTGCCAGCAGCCAAGTAGGAACCGGATTAGAGCAGTACTTC
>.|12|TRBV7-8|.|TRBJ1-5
CASSPPRQPQHF
TGTGCCAGCAGCCCCCCAAGGCAGCCCCAGCATTTT
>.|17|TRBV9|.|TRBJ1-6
CASSARGSAVGNSPLHF
TGTGCCAGCAGCGCCCGCGGTTCGGCGGTGGGTAATTCACCCCTCCACTTT
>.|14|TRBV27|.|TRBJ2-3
CASSLFLAGYTQYF
TGTGCCAGCAGTTTATTCCTGGCTGGTTATACGCAGTATTTT
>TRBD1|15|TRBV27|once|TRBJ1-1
CASSYPGTGNTEAFF
TGTGCCAGCAGTTATCCCGGGACAGGGAACACTGAAGCTTTCTTT
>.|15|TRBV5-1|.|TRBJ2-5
CASSTVLGRQETQYF
TGCGCCAGCAGCACCGTACTAGGTCGGCAAGAGACCCAGTACTTC
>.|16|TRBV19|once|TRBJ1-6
CASQRGGSSYNSPLHF
TGTGCCAGTCAAAGGGGCGGGAGCTCCTATAATTCACCCCTCCACTTT
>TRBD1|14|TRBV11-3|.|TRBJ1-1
CASSSGQGDTEAFF
TGTGCCAGCAGCTCCGGACAGGGGGACACTGAAGCTTTCTTT
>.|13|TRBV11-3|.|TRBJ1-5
CASSIGPNQPQHF
TGTGCCAGCAGCATAGGACCCAACCAGCCCCAGCATTTT